This record concerns one TCR beta chain sequence. The CDR3 spans 17 residues. Trimming cost V 3 bases and J 1 base, with 18 bases left between them. Germline CDR1 reads SEHNR; CDR2 reads FQNEAQ (reference sequence). The repertoire was sequenced with immunoSEQ multiplex PCR; TCRdb's copy has only in-frame clones and lacks some. The table has 87,000 or so clones, roughly 87% seen once; the top ten hold 2.5% to 3.5%. These data come from a study of blood T cell repertoires in COVID-19. Study overall: Specimens from acute and convalescent COVID-19 originated in the United States, Italy and Spain.

This TCR was sampled from a woman in her fifties or sixties with active or convalescent COVID-19. The genes are TRBV7-9 and TRBJ1-2; maybe TRBD1 (6 bases). Source material: peripheral blood. The CDR3 nucleotides read TGTGCCAGCAGCTTTGGTGCCACACAGGGCAATAACTATGGCTACACCTTC. Translation gives CASSFGATQGNNYGYTF.